This TCR beta chain was found in a study of cytomegalovirus exposure and HLA in healthy donors. General study findings and limits: In a later analysis, a missense DCLRE1C variant was linked to TCR beta V- and J-gene trimming. Segments of the TCR beta V type were, in most cases, productive about 87% or about 30% of the time in an earlier analysis. Later analysis identified around 15,000 TCR beta sequences associated with HLA alleles, using a false discovery rate threshold of 0.05. Certain sequence variants were highly shared and formed a cluster, and this cluster was likely a sequencing artifact.

Germline V gene lookup returns CDR1 MDHEN and CDR2 SYDVKM. The CDR3 runs 14 residues. Trimming removed 10 bases from V and 5 bases from J; junction bases left unmatched: 13. Comment on this clone: What it binds is not known.

13 Jbeta primers and 60 Vbeta primers were used for the PCR. Using immunoSEQ multiplex PCR, the repertoire was profiled, and TCRdb retains in-frame clones only, with some absent. The sample gives 100,000 to 150,000 clones, over 65% of which show up once; about 8.3% is in the top ten. Specimen: PBMCs. This receptor was identified in a middle-aged woman in good health and CMV-seropositive. The genes are TRBV28 and TRBJ2-7; 8 bases map to TRBD2. In DNA, the CDR3 is TGTGCCACCATTTCGCCGGGGGGGGCGGACGAGCAGTACTTC. Encoded protein: CATISPGGADEQYF.